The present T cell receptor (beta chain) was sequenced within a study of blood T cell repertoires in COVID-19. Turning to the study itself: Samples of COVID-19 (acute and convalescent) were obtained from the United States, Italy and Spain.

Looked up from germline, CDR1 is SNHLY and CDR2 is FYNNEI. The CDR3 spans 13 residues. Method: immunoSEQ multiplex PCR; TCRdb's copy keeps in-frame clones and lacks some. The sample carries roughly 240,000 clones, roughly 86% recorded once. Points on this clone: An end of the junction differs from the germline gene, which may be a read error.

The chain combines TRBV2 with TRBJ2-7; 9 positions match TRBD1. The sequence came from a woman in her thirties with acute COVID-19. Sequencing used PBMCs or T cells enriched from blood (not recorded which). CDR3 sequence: CAGRDRVEFEQYF. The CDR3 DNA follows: TGTGCCGGCAGGGACAGGGTGGAATTCGAGCAGTACTTC.